This T cell receptor beta chain was observed in a study of early T cells in non-severe SARS-CoV-2 infection. This clonotype occurred many times. The TCR library protocol attached unique molecular identifiers to the individual cDNA molecules. TCRdb re-called the 5' RACE reads through MiXCR, storing one row per CDR3 protein. Of tens of thousands of distinct CDR3 sequences listed, approximately 10% are singletons. The receptor comes from an adult who was a healthcare worker with PCR-confirmed SARS-CoV-2 infection or an uninfected control (not recorded which). Sequences were derived from whole blood, sampled at baseline.

The CDR3, as DNA: TGTGCCAGCAGTTACAGGGTCGGGGGAAGCAATCAGCCCCAGCATTTT. Translation: CASSYRVGGSNQPQHF. The chain joins TRBV12-3 or TRBV12-4 to TRBJ1-5; D is perhaps TRBD1 (6 bases). This CDR3 contains 16 residues. Deletions cut 4 bases from V and 1 base from J, with 14 bases between.